The 32 T cell receptor beta chains given below trace back to one sample, sequenced in a study of post-analysis software for immune sequencing data. Findings and caveats of the study: Included in a set of about five TRBV segments more frequent in patients than controls were TRBV5-6, TRBV5-1 and TRBV20-1.

No antigen is known for these receptors. TCR beta libraries were prepared from cDNA with unique molecular identifiers. One entry per CDR3 protein results from TCRdb running MiXCR on the PCR reads. This sample has some 690,000 distinct CDR3 sequences; roughly 29% occur once, and the top ten carry roughly 0.53%. Sequenced material: blood. The receptors here all came from a girl aged 10 to 17 with multiple sclerosis.

The sample holds a few counts of this clonotype. The chain joins TRBV7-2 to TRBJ2-1; D is unclear. Germline V gives CDR1 SGHTA, CDR2 FQGNSA. V lost 5 bases and J lost 5, with 16 bases in between. This CDR3 contains 15 residues. The CDR3 sequence is CASSLMIGFHNEQFF. The CDR3 DNA is TGTGCCAGCAGCCTAATGATAGGGTTTCACAATGAGCAGTTCTTC.

DNA for the CDR3: TGCGCCAGCAGCCCGACGACAGGGACTAACTATGGCTACACCTTC. Protein product: CASSPTTGTNYGYTF. The chain carries TRBV5-1 and TRBJ1-2, with 7 positions matching TRBD1. Germline V lookup: CDR1 SGHRS, CDR2 YFSETQ. Trimming removed 4 bases from V and 0 bases from J; junction bases left unmatched: 6. The CDR3 spans 15 residues.

This clonotype has just a few counts. The J gene is TRBJ1-5, the V gene TRBV27, with 8 positions matching TRBD1. Germline CDR1 and CDR2: MNHEY and SMNVEV (reference sequence). The CDR3 spans 16 residues. V was pared by 5 bases and J by 1 base, with 7 bases of the junction left unmatched. CDR3 residues: CASSPGQGMSNQPQHF. CDR3 DNA: TGTGCCAGCAGTCCCGGACAGGGTATGAGCAATCAGCCCCAGCATTTT.

This clonotype appeared a few times. The chain links TRBV10-3 to TRBJ1-1; the D is unclear. Trimming removed 11 bases at V and 8 bases at J, with 21 bases between. The CDR3 loop spans 13 amino acids. Germline values: CDR1 ENHRY, CDR2 SYGVKD. CDR3 sequence reads: CAARKRDGSEAFF. CDR3 DNA sequence: TGTGCCGCCCGGAAGAGGGATGGCTCCGAAGCTTTCTTT.

The sample holds a few counts of this clonotype. The chain uses TRBV20-1 and TRBJ2-1, with D uncertain. The V and J ends lost 4 bases and 9 bases respectively, with 13 bases between them. The germline V gene has CDR1 DFQATT and CDR2 SNEGSKA (reference sequence). The CDR3 has 12 amino acids. CDR3 coding DNA: TGCAGTGCTACCCTCCTTGGAGCTGAGCAGTTCTTC. Translated: CSATLLGAEQFF.

In regard to this clonotype: Mismatch with germline at one junction end may stem from a read error. The rearrangement uses TRBV10-3 and TRBJ1-5; possible D gene TRBD1, 5 bases. Germline-derived CDR1 and CDR2 are ENHRY and SYGVKD. The CDR3 is 15 residues long. The chain's CDR3 is CAVREGIHSNQPQHF. The CDR3 bases are TGTGCCGTCAGGGAGGGGATTCATAGCAATCAGCCCCAGCATTTT.

There are a few counts of this clonotype. This chain connects TRBV28 to TRBJ2-1, with D perhaps TRBD1 or TRBD2 (5 bases each). The V end was cut by 3 bases, the J end by 9 bases, with 15 bases between. Germline V gene sequence: CDR1 MDHEN, CDR2 SYDVKM. CDR3 length: 14 amino acids. The CDR3, as DNA: TGTGCCAGCAGTTTGCGTCTAGCCGACAGTGAGCAGTTCTTC. It is translated as CASSLRLADSEQFF.

This chain joins TRBV4-1 and TRBJ2-2; D is perhaps TRBD1 or TRBD2 (5 bases each). Germline loops: CDR1 MGHRA, CDR2 YSYEKL. V was clipped by 1 base and J by 3 bases, with 12 bases between them. The CDR3 is 16 residues long. CDR3 DNA sequence: TGCGCCAGCAGCCAAGGGATGGGACCGTACACCGGGGAGCTGTTTTTT. Its protein product is CASSQGMGPYTGELFF.

This clonotype was found a few times. The V and J genes are TRBV12-3 or TRBV12-4 and TRBJ2-1; tentatively, D is TRBD2 (6 bases). The CDR3 is 13 amino acids. The V and J ends lost 3 bases and 6 bases respectively, with 9 bases between them. The chain's CDR3 is CASSFIGGNEQFF. CDR3 coding DNA: TGTGCCAGCAGTTTTATCGGGGGCAATGAGCAGTTCTTC.

As to this clonotype: This clone may be a read error of a much larger clone one base away. This chain connects TRBV20-1 to TRBJ2-1, with D hard to call. The J call could be wrong; TRBJ2-7 is a better fit for the DNA end. The CDR3 has 14 residues. Germline V gene sequence: CDR1 DFQATT, CDR2 SNEGSKA (reference sequence). The CDR3 here is CSAKDGRYSNEQYF. Here the CDR3 DNA reads TGCAGTGCTAAGGACGGACGGTATAGTAATGAGCAGTACTTC.

In the case of this clonotype: The junction differs from germline at one of its ends, possibly a read error. The chain joins TRBV29-1 to TRBJ2-1; D gene uncertain. CDR1 is SQVTM and CDR2 is ANQGSEA in the germline V gene. The CDR3 runs to 12 residues. The CDR3 DNA reads as TGCAGCGCCACATTATCAGCCAATGGGCAGTTCTTC. It codes for CSATLSANGQFF.

This chain links TRBV6-5 with TRBJ1-1, with D unclear. The CDR3 totals 13 residues. V was shortened by 7 bases and J by 1 base, with 10 bases between the two germline ends. Germline CDR1 and CDR2: MNHEY and SVGAGI. The CDR3 here is CASTLGRNTEAFF. For the CDR3, the DNA is TGTGCCAGCACCCTAGGTCGGAACACTGAAGCTTTCTTT.

The chain combines TRBV20-1 with TRBJ2-1, with D perhaps TRBD2 (7 bases). The CDR3 contains 14 residues. Germline V gene lookup returns CDR1 DFQATT and CDR2 SNEGSKA (reference sequence). Trimming cost V 5 bases and J 5 bases, with 16 bases left between them. CDR3: CSAPLGGAHNEQFF. The CDR3 bases are TGCAGTGCTCCCCTGGGGGGGGCCCACAATGAGCAGTTCTTC.

Details on this clonotype: A clone one base away is much larger, so this may be a read error. V is TRBV10-3 and J is TRBJ2-3; D is uncertain. Germline CDR1 reads ENHRY; CDR2 reads SYGVKD. The CDR3 spans 15 residues. CDR3 loop: CAISDQTKSTDAQYF. The CDR3 coding sequence is TGTGCCATCAGTGACCAGACAAAGAGCACAGATGCGCAGTATTTT.

The V call is TRBV27, the J call TRBJ2-1, with a possible D match to TRBD1 (5 bases). The CDR3 is 14 residues long. Germline loops: CDR1 MNHEY, CDR2 SMNVEV (reference sequence). Trimming removed 7 bases from V and 5 bases from J, with 15 bases in between. CDR3 nucleotide sequence: TGTGCCAGCAAACAGGCCTCGGCAAACAATGAGCAGTTCTTC. Protein product: CASKQASANNEQFF.

There are a few counts of this clonotype. The chain combines TRBV6-5 with TRBJ1-2; D gene ambiguous. The CDR3 runs to 14 residues. The germline CDR1 and CDR2 sequences are MNHEY and SVGAGI. Trimming left V 7 bases short and J 2 bases short, with 14 bases between. CDR3 sequence reads: CASIGRRENYGYTF. CDR3 in DNA: TGTGCCAGCATCGGACGACGGGAGAACTATGGCTACACCTTC.

This chain connects TRBV9 to TRBJ1-2; D is possibly TRBD1 (5 bases). The CDR3 spans 12 residues. V was shortened by 7 bases and J by 3 bases, with 10 bases between the two germline ends. Germline CDR1 and CDR2: SGDLS and YYNGEE. The CDR3 sequence is CASVGGDYGYTF. The CDR3 DNA reads as TGTGCCAGCGTGGGAGGGGACTATGGCTACACCTTC.

The gene calls are TRBV3-1 and TRBJ2-5; perhaps TRBD2 as D (6 bases). This CDR3 spans 14 amino acids. CDR1 LGHDT and CDR2 YNNKEL come from the germline V gene (reference sequence). Trimming stripped 5 bases from V and 11 bases from J, with 21 bases between. The CDR3 sequence: CASSVSGLLEEQYF. DNA for the CDR3: TGTGCCAGCAGCGTCTCGGGACTCCTCGAGGAGCAGTACTTC.

V and J are TRBV12-3 or TRBV12-4 and TRBJ1-1; D gene uncertain. Trimming stripped 4 bases from V and 4 bases from J, with 13 bases between. The CDR3 is 14 amino acids. For the CDR3, the DNA is TGTGCCAGCAGTTCCGGGAGGGCGAGCACTGAAGCTTTCTTT. Translation gives CASSSGRASTEAFF.

V and J are TRBV9 and TRBJ1-2; TRBD1 matches at 9 bases. The length of the CDR3 is 13 residues. CDR1 is SGDLS, CDR2 YYNGEE, per germline. J was trimmed by 8 bases and V by 3 bases; bases with no gene match: 5. CDR3 region: CASSAGTGKGYTF. The CDR3 bases are TGTGCCAGCAGCGCTGGGACAGGGAAGGGCTACACCTTC.

This clonotype was detected a few times. CDR3 region: CASSPRLAGGPVNIQYF. The CDR3 nucleotides are TGCGCCAGCAGCCCAAGACTAGCGGGGGGGCCTGTAAACATTCAGTACTTC. The rearrangement uses TRBV5-1 and TRBJ2-4; 14 positions agree with TRBD2. The CDR3 sequence is 17 residues long. V lost 4 bases to trimming and J lost 6 bases; unmatched junction nucleotides: 9. Germline CDR1 and CDR2: SGHRS and YFSETQ.

This clonotype was found a few times. The chain uses TRBV12-3 or TRBV12-4 and TRBJ2-1; 10 bases match TRBD2. This CDR3 contains 15 residues. The V and J ends lost 3 bases and 8 bases, in that order; junction bases with no gene match: 7. This CDR3 reads CASSFGASGGYEQFF. As DNA, the CDR3 is TGTGCCAGCAGTTTCGGGGCTAGCGGGGGCTATGAGCAGTTCTTC.

This clonotype was seen many times. This rearrangement joins TRBV5-6 to TRBJ1-5, with D possibly being TRBD1 (5 bases). V gave up 2 bases and J gave up 1 base, with 7 bases separating them. The CDR3 covers 14 residues. Germline CDR1 SGHDT, CDR2 YYEEEE. CDR3 residues: CASSFGGSNQPQHF. DNA of the CDR3: TGTGCCAGCAGCTTTGGGGGGAGCAATCAGCCCCAGCATTTT. The full variable domain, rest sourced from reference TRBV5-6 and TRBJ1-5, is DAGVTQSPTHLIKTRGQQVTLRCSPKSGHDTVSWYQQALGQGPQFIFQYYEEEERQRGNFPDRFSGHQFPNYSSELNVNALLLGDSALYLCASSFGGSNQPQHFGDGTRLSIL.

This chain's CDR3 is CASSLGSTIVSPLHF. The CDR3 bases are TGTGCCAGCAGCCTTGGCTCGACAATCGTCTCACCCCTCCACTTT. The gene calls are TRBV5-8 and TRBJ1-6, with D hard to call. Germline loops: CDR1 SGHTS, CDR2 YDEGEE. The CDR3 sequence is 15 residues long. The V end was cut by 4 bases, the J end by 10 bases, with 18 bases between. The entire variable domain, with the rest obtained from reference TRBV5-8 and TRBJ1-6, is as follows: EAGVTQSPTHLIKTRGQQATLRCSPISGHTSVYWYQQALGLGLQFLLWYDEGEERNRGNFPPRFSGRQFPNYSSELNVNALELEDSALYLCASSLGSTIVSPLHFGNGTRLTVT.

This clonotype was counted only a few times. This chain connects TRBV9 to TRBJ2-1; TRBD2 matches at 7 bases. The germline V gene encodes CDR1 SGDLS and CDR2 YYNGEE. The CDR3 is made up of 16 amino acids. Trimming cost V 4 bases and J 6 bases; bases outside gene matches: 13. For the CDR3, the DNA is TGTGCCAGCAGCCTCAACCGGGACTATTCGGCCAATGAGCAGTTCTTC. Encoded protein: CASSLNRDYSANEQFF.

This clonotype was seen at least ten times. This chain uses TRBV27 with TRBJ2-5; a possible D gene is TRBD2 (5 bases). Germline V gives CDR1 MNHEY, CDR2 SMNVEV (reference sequence). The CDR3 runs to 13 residues. V gave up 4 bases and J gave up 4 bases, with 10 bases separating them. The CDR3 loop is CASSSRGRETQYF. The CDR3 coding sequence is TGTGCCAGCAGTTCGAGAGGGAGAGAGACCCAGTACTTC.

This chain joins TRBV29-1 and TRBJ1-3, with D perhaps TRBD1 (5 bases). CDR1 is SQVTM and CDR2 is ANQGSEA in the germline V gene. This CDR3 contains 14 residues. The V end lost 6 bases, the J end lost 9 bases, and 21 bases lay between the germline ends. The chain's CDR3 is CSVGDGTPGTTIYF. The CDR3 DNA is TGCAGCGTCGGAGACGGGACTCCCGGGACCACCATATATTTT.

The table lists this clonotype with a few counts. This chain uses TRBV7-9 with TRBJ2-1, with D possibly being TRBD1 or TRBD2 (5 bases each). This CDR3 spans 14 amino acids. Looked up from germline, CDR1 is SEHNR and CDR2 is FQNEAQ (reference sequence). V was trimmed by 3 bases and J by 4 bases, leaving 10 bases between them. In DNA, the CDR3 is TGTGCCAGCAGCTTCGGGACGGAATACAATGAGCAGTTCTTC. It yields the protein CASSFGTEYNEQFF.

This clonotype was seen more than once but under ten times. This sequence joins TRBV7-6 and TRBJ2-7; 11 nucleotides line up with TRBD1. V was pared by 0 bases and J by 2 bases, with 3 bases of the junction left unmatched. The CDR3 is 16 residues long. CDR1 SGHVS and CDR2 FNYEAQ come from the germline V gene. The CDR3 DNA is TGTGCCAGCAGCTTAGCGCTGGGACAGGGGGCCTACGAGCAGTACTTC. Encoded protein: CASSLALGQGAYEQYF.

This clonotype was recorded a few times. The junction departs from germline at one end; a sequencing error may be responsible. The rearrangement links TRBV20-1 to TRBJ1-2; D remains unclear. Germline CDR1 DFQATT, CDR2 SNEGSKA (reference sequence). The CDR3 runs to 14 residues. The CDR3 DNA reads TGCAGTGCTGGCGAAATGGGGAAAGAGTCTGGCGACACCTTC. Its translation is CSAGEMGKESGDTF.

The chain links TRBV25-1 to TRBJ2-1; tentatively, D is TRBD1 (6 bases). This CDR3 has 16 amino acids. The germline V gene encodes CDR1 MGHDK and CDR2 SYGVNS. V lost 5 bases and J lost 2, with 16 bases in between. This chain's CDR3 is CASSSDDRSPYNEQFF. CDR3 nucleotide sequence: TGTGCCAGCAGTTCAGATGACAGGAGCCCCTACAATGAGCAGTTCTTC. Full variable domain (missing parts from reference TRBV25-1 and TRBJ2-1): EADIYQTPRYLVIGTGKKITLECSQTMGHDKMYWYQQDPGMELHLIHYSYGVNSTEKGDLSSESTVSRIRTEHFPLTLESARPSHTSQYLCASSSDDRSPYNEQFFGPGTRLTVL.

J is TRBJ2-1 and V is TRBV5-6, with D perhaps being TRBD1 or TRBD2 (5 bases each). Trimming left V 4 bases short and J 7 bases short, with 18 bases between. Germline V gene data show CDR1 as SGHDT and CDR2 as YYEEEE. The CDR3 has 15 residues. The CDR3 reads CASSQGPRSYNEQFF. The CDR3 nucleotides read TGTGCCAGCAGCCAGGGACCCCGGTCGTATAATGAGCAGTTCTTC.